Following are 26 T cell receptor beta chains from one sample sequenced in a study of blood T cell repertoires in COVID-19. Method: immunoSEQ multiplex PCR; TCRdb's copy keeps in-frame clones and lacks some. Among just under 95,000 clones listed, less than 85% were seen once. The sequenced sample was peripheral blood. The receptors originated from a middle-aged man who had recovered from COVID-19.

This clone was counted a few times. The V and J genes are TRBV28 and TRBJ1-5; 10 nucleotides line up with TRBD1. J gave up 5 bases and V 7 bases, and 5 bases lay outside the gene matches. CDR1 MDHEN and CDR2 SYDVKM come from the germline V gene. This CDR3 is 14 amino acids long. CDR3 nucleotides: TGTGCCAGCACCTGGGACAGGGGCTATCAGCCCCAGCATTTT. Protein: CASTWDRGYQPQHF. The full variable domain, its missing parts supplied by reference TRBV28 and TRBJ1-5, is DVKVTQSSRYLVKRTGEKVFLECVQDMDHENMFWYRQDPGLGLRLIYFSYDVKMKEKGDIPEGYSVSREKKERFSLILESASTNQTSMYLCASTWDRGYQPQHFGDGTRLSIL.

The J gene is TRBJ1-2, the V gene TRBV7-9; 8 nucleotides agree with TRBD1. There are 15 residues in the CDR3. The trim removed 5 bases at V and 1 base at J, leaving 6 bases unmatched. Per germline, CDR1 SEHNR and CDR2 FQNEAQ (reference sequence). Written as DNA, the CDR3 is TGTGCCAGCAGCCAGGGACAGGAATATAACTATGGCTACACCTTC. This codes for CASSQGQEYNYGYTF.

This clone was detected a few times. The rearrangement joins TRBV24-1 to TRBJ2-5, with 7 bases aligning to TRBD1. This CDR3 has 15 amino acids. Trimming cost V 3 bases and J 1 base; bases outside gene matches: 4. Germline CDR1 is KGHDR and CDR2 is SFDVKD. CDR3 sequence reads: CATSDVDRAQETQYF. Here the CDR3 DNA reads TGTGCCACCAGTGATGTCGACAGGGCCCAAGAGACCCAGTACTTC.

This rearrangement joins TRBV9 to TRBJ1-2; D might be TRBD1 (6 bases). The CDR3 extends over 14 amino acids. V was shortened by 3 bases and J by 8 bases, with 17 bases between the two germline ends. Germline CDR1 and CDR2: SGDLS and YYNGEE. The CDR3, as DNA: TGTGCCAGCAGCGCGAACCCAGGGGAGTGGGGCTACACCTTC. Its protein is CASSANPGEWGYTF.

The V and J genes are TRBV2 and TRBJ1-1; the D gene is possibly TRBD1 (6 bases). Germline V lookup: CDR1 SNHLY, CDR2 FYNNEI. Trimming removed 7 bases from V and 6 bases from J, with 9 bases in between. CDR3 length: 11 residues. This CDR3 reads CASTDRSEAFF. The CDR3 DNA reads as TGTGCCAGCACAGACAGGTCTGAAGCTTTCTTT.

This chain joins TRBV4-1 and TRBJ2-7; TRBD1 is a possible D gene (6 bases). Germline V CDR1 and CDR2: MGHRA, YSYEKL. Between the trimmed V and J ends, which lost 1 base and 7 bases, there was a span of 20 bases. This CDR3 spans 16 amino acids. CDR3 protein: CASSQGLRTGTGEQYF. The CDR3 DNA sequence: TGCGCCAGCAGCCAAGGGCTGCGGACGGGAACAGGGGAGCAGTACTTC.

The chain employs TRBV11-2 and TRBJ2-3; D is possibly TRBD1 (6 bases). Germline loops: CDR1 SGHAT, CDR2 FQNNGV. Trimming pared 5 bases from V and 2 bases from J, leaving 14 bases between. The length of the CDR3 is 15 residues. The DNA of the CDR3 is TGTGCCAGCAGCCTAACACCAGGGGTCACAGATACGCAGTATTTT. Its translation is CASSLTPGVTDTQYF.

This clone is a singleton in its sample. The V and J genes are TRBV7-2 and TRBJ2-7; a weak D match, TRBD1 (6 bases). Trimming cost V 1 base and J 3 bases, with 7 bases left between them. The CDR3 is made up of 13 amino acids. Looked up from germline, CDR1 is SGHTA and CDR2 is FQGNSA. The CDR3 coding sequence is TGTGCCAGCAGCTTAGAACAGGGCTACGAGCAGTACTTC. This sequence encodes CASSLEQGYEQYF.

V usage is TRBV5-1 and J usage is TRBJ2-3; TRBD1 might be the D (6 bases). Germline CDR1 is SGHRS and CDR2 is YFSETQ. The CDR3 sequence is 16 residues long. Trimming stripped 3 bases from V and 1 base from J, with 15 bases between. The CDR3 spells CASSSPLQGRTDTQYF. The CDR3 DNA is TGCGCCAGCAGCTCACCACTACAGGGACGCACAGATACGCAGTATTTT.

This clone was seen a single time. The rearrangement joins TRBV23-1 to TRBJ2-2; 14 bases line up with TRBD2. TRBV23-1 is annotated as an ORF whose role is uncertain. Trimming cost V 8 bases and J 7 bases; bases outside gene matches: 6. There are 15 residues in the CDR3. The CDR3 nucleotides are TGCGCCAGCGGACGACTAGCGGGAGGGATCGGGGAGCTGTTTTTT. As protein: CASGRLAGGIGELFF.

This chain connects TRBV5-1 to TRBJ1-2; weak D call: TRBD1 (6 bases). The germline gives CDR1 SGHRS, CDR2 YFSETQ. V lost 3 bases to trimming and J lost 4 bases, with 10 bases between them. CDR3 length: 13 residues. CDR3 bases: TGCGCCAGCAGCTCAGGGGAGGGCTATGGCTACACCTTC. As protein: CASSSGEGYGYTF.

The chain employs TRBV5-5 and TRBJ2-7; D gene unclear. This CDR3 spans 14 amino acids. The V end was cut by 0 bases, the J end by 7 bases, with 14 bases between. Germline V CDR1 and CDR2: SGHKS, YYEKEE (reference sequence). The CDR3 DNA reads TGTGCCAGCAGCTTGGGTCTAGGCTCCTGGGAGCAGTACTTC. It encodes CASSLGLGSWEQYF. The full variable domain, its missing parts supplied by reference TRBV5-5 and TRBJ2-7, is DAGVTQSPTHLIKTRGQQVTLRCSPISGHKSVSWYQQVLGQGPQFIFQYYEKEERGRGNFPDRFSARQFPNYSSELNVNALLLGDSALYLCASSLGLGSWEQYFGPGTRLTVT.

The chain links TRBV14 to TRBJ1-1, with D unresolved. The CDR3 is made up of 11 amino acids. V was trimmed by 1 base and J by 11 bases, leaving 8 bases between them. CDR1 SGHDN and CDR2 FVKESK come from the germline V gene. CDR3 nucleotides: TGTGCCAGCAGCCAAGGAGGTTGGGCTTTCTTT. Encoded protein: CASSQGGWAFF.

The CDR3 bases are TGTGCCAGCTATCCATCGGGGGGGAACTACGAGCAGTACTTC. Translated: CASYPSGGNYEQYF. This chain links TRBV5-4 with TRBJ2-7; 8 nucleotides match TRBD2. Germline V lookup: CDR1 SGHNT, CDR2 YYREEE (reference sequence). Trimming at V came to 7 bases and at J to 3 bases, leaving 9 bases not matched to a gene. The length of the CDR3 is 14 residues.

This clone was counted only a few times. The CDR3 nucleotides are TGTGCCAGCAGTTTCGGGACAGGCTACGAGCAGTACTTC. Translation gives CASSFGTGYEQYF. The V gene is TRBV28, the J gene TRBJ2-7; 8 bases agree with TRBD1. Germline loops: CDR1 MDHEN, CDR2 SYDVKM. V dropped 3 bases and J dropped 3; count of bases not matched to a gene: 1. The length of the CDR3 is 13 residues.

The rearrangement joins TRBV5-5 to TRBJ2-7, with 10 nucleotides matching TRBD1. There are 15 residues in the CDR3. V lost 3 bases and J lost 1; bases outside the gene matches: 4. Per germline, CDR1 SGHKS and CDR2 YYEKEE (reference sequence). The CDR3 sequence: CASSSDRGFSYEQYF. CDR3 DNA sequence: TGTGCCAGCAGCTCGGACAGGGGGTTTTCCTACGAGCAGTACTTC.

The rearrangement joins TRBV6-4 to TRBJ2-2; TRBD1 matches at 10 bases. The CDR3 is made up of 14 amino acids. V dropped 4 bases and J dropped 4; count of bases not matched to a gene: 0. Germline V gene sequence: CDR1 MRHNA, CDR2 SNTAGT. CDR3 DNA sequence: TGTGCCAGCAGTGGGACAGGGGGCACCGGGGAGCTGTTTTTT. This sequence encodes CASSGTGGTGELFF.

V gene TRBV10-3 combines with J gene TRBJ2-2; the match to TRBD2 covers 11 bases. Germline V lookup: CDR1 ENHRY, CDR2 SYGVKD. With V trimmed by 2 bases and J by 7 bases, 15 bases remained unmatched. The length of the CDR3 is 19 residues. The CDR3: CAISEEGLAGGPSGGELFF. DNA for the CDR3: TGTGCCATCAGTGAGGAGGGATTAGCGGGAGGGCCCTCCGGCGGGGAGCTGTTTTTT.

The chain carries TRBV5-8 and TRBJ2-5; the D gene is possibly TRBD1 (6 bases). The CDR3 covers 17 residues. Trimming cost V 4 bases and J 4 bases, with 23 bases left between them. Germline-derived CDR1 and CDR2 are SGHTS and YDEGEE. The DNA of the CDR3 is TGTGCCAGCAGCCTCACCCGGACAGCCTTAGGGGCAGAGACCCAGTACTTC. Encoded protein: CASSLTRTALGAETQYF.

The CDR3 DNA reads as TGTGCTAGTAGGGGAAGCGGGAATTCACCCCTCCACTTT. Translation gives CASRGSGNSPLHF. The chain is built from TRBV12-5 and TRBJ1-6, with D perhaps TRBD1 (5 bases). The germline V and J ends were trimmed by 8 bases and 7 bases, with 12 bases remaining between them. Germline V gene data show CDR1 as LGHNT and CDR2 as FRNRAP. This CDR3 has 13 amino acids.

The gene calls are TRBV14 and TRBJ2-2, with no clear D. CDR3 length equals 13 residues. Germline V gene sequence: CDR1 SGHDN, CDR2 FVKESK. With 4 bases removed from V and 5 bases from J, the gap between germline ends came to 8 bases. The CDR3 DNA reads as TGTGCCAGCAGCCCCGTGCAGACCGGGGAGCTGTTTTTT. Translating it yields CASSPVQTGELFF.

The chain recombines TRBV30 with TRBJ2-1, with D possibly being TRBD2 (7 bases). The germline gives CDR1 GTSNPN, CDR2 SVGIG (reference sequence). The V gene lost 4 bases and the J gene lost 7 bases, with 11 bases spanning the gap. The CDR3 extends over 12 amino acids. CDR3: CAWNGGQNEQFF. In DNA form, the CDR3 reads TGTGCCTGGAACGGGGGGCAGAATGAGCAGTTCTTC.

This chain connects TRBV10-3 to TRBJ2-5; the D gene is possibly TRBD2 (5 bases). The CDR3 totals 14 residues. The V gene's germline CDR1 is ENHRY and CDR2 SYGVKD. V lost 2 bases and J lost 5, with 12 bases in between. The DNA for the CDR3 is TGTGCCATCAGTGAGGCCCCCCCGGGGGAGACCCAGTACTTC. The encoded protein is CAISEAPPGETQYF.

The chain is built from TRBV9 and TRBJ1-2, with D unresolved. Germline-derived CDR1 and CDR2 are SGDLS and YYNGEE. There are 14 residues in the CDR3. V was shortened by 1 base and J by 2 bases, with 9 bases between the two germline ends. The CDR3 nucleotides read TGTGCCAGCAGCGTAAGCTCAGGCAACTATGGCTACACCTTC. Translated: CASSVSSGNYGYTF.

This chain connects TRBV3-1 (or the pseudogene TRBV3-2) to TRBJ1-4; D is perhaps TRBD1 (6 bases). The V gene's germline CDR1 is LGHDT and CDR2 YNNKEL (reference sequence). The CDR3 runs 16 residues. The ends were cut back, 1 base at V and 0 bases at J, with 9 bases in the middle. The CDR3 DNA follows: TGTGCCAGCAGCCAAGGACAGGCCACAACTAATGAAAAACTGTTTTTT. Translating gives CASSQGQATTNEKLFF.

The sample holds one count of this clone. This rearrangement joins TRBV19 to TRBJ2-3; D is ambiguous. Trimming removed 9 bases at V and 2 bases at J, with 6 bases between. The CDR3 totals 11 residues. Germline V lookup: CDR1 LNHDA, CDR2 SQIVND (reference sequence). As DNA, the CDR3 is TGTGCCAGCGGGTTCACAGATACGCAGTATTTT. Translating it yields CASGFTDTQYF.